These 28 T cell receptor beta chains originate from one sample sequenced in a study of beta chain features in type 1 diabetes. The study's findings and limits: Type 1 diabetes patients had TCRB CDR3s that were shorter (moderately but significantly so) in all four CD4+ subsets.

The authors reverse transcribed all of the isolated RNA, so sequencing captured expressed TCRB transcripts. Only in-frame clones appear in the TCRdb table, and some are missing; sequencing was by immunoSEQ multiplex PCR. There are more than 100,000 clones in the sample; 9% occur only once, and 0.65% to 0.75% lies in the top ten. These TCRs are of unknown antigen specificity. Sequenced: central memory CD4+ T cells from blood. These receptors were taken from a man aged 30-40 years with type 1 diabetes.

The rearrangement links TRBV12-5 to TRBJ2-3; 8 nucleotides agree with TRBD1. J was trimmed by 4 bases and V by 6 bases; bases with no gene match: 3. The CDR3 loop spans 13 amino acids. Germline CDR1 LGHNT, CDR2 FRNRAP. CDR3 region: CASGLTGADTQYF. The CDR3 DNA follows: TGTGCTAGTGGCCTGACAGGGGCAGATACGCAGTATTTT.

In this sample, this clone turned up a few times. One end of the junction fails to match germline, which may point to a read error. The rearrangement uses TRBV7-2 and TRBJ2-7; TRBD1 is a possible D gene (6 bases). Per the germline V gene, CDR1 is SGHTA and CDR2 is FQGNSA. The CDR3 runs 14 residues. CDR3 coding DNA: TGCGCCAGCAGCCACTCACAGGGTATGGGCGAGCAGTACTTC. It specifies CASSHSQGMGEQYF.

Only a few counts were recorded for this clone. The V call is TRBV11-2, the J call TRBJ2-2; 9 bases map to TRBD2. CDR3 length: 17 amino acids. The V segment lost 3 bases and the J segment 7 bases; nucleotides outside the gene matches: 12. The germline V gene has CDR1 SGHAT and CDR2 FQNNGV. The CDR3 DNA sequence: TGTGCCAGCAGCTTCCACGTAGCGGGGGACGTGGGCGGGGAGCTGTTTTTT. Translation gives CASSFHVAGDVGGELFF.

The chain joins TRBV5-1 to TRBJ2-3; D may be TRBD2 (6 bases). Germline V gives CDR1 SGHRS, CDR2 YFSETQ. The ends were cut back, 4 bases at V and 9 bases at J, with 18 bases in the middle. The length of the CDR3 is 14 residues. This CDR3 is CASSAAGGQPTQYF. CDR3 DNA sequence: TGCGCCAGCAGCGCCGCAGGAGGGCAGCCGACGCAGTATTTT. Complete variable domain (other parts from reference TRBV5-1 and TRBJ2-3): KAGVTQTPRYLIKTRGQQVTLSCSPISGHRSVSWYQQTPGQGLQFLFEYFSETQRNKGNFPGRFSGRQFSNSRSEMNVSTLELGDSALYLCASSAAGGQPTQYFGPGTRLTVL.

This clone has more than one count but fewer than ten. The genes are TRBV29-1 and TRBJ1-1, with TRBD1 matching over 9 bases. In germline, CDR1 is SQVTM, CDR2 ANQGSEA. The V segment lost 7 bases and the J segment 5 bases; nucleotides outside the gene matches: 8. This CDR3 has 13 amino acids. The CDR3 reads CSGQGGSWTEAFF. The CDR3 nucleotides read TGCAGCGGACAGGGGGGATCTTGGACTGAAGCTTTCTTT.

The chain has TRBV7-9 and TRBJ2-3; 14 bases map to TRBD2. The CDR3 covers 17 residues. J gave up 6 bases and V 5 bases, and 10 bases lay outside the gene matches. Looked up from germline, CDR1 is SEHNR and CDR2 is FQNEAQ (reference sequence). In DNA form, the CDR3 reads TGTGCCAGCAGCCGAACCCCGGGACTAGCGGGGGAGGATACGCAGTATTTT. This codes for CASSRTPGLAGEDTQYF.

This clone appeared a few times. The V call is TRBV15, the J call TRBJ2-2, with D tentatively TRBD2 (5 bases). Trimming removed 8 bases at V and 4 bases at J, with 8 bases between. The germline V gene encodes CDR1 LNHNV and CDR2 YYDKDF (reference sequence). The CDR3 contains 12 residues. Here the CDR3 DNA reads TGTGCCACCGGACGGGGCACCGGGGAGCTGTTTTTT. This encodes CATGRGTGELFF. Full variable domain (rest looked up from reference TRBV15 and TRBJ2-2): DAMVIQNPRYQVTQFGKPVTLSCSQTLNHNVMYWYQQKSSQAPKLLFHYYDKDFNNEADTPDNFQSRRPNTSFCFLDIRSPGLGDTAMYLCATGRGTGELFFGEGSRLTVL.

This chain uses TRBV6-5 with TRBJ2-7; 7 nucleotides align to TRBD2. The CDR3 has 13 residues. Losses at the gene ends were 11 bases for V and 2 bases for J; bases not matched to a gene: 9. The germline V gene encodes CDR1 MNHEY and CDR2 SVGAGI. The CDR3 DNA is TGTGCCGTTTCACCGGGGGGTCCCTACGAGCAGTACTTC. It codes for CAVSPGGPYEQYF.

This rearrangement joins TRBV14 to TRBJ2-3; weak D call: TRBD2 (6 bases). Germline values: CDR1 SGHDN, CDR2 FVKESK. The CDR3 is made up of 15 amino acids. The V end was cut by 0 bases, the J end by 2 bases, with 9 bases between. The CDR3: CASSQDGGSTDTQYF. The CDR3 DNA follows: TGTGCCAGCAGCCAAGACGGGGGATCCACAGATACGCAGTATTTT.

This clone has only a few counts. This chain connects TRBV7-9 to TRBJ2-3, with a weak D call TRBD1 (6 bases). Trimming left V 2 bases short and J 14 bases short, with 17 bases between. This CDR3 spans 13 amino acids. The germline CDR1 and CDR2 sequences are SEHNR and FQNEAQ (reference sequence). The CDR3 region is CASSLTQGPAAYF. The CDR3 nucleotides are TGTGCCAGCAGCTTAACACAGGGACCCGCCGCGTATTTT.

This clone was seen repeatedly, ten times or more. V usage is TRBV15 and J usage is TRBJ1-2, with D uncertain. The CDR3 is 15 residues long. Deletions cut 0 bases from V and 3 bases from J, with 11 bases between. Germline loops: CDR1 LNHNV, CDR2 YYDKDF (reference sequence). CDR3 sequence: CATSREEPRDYGYTF. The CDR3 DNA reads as TGTGCCACCAGCAGAGAAGAACCTCGGGACTATGGCTACACCTTC.

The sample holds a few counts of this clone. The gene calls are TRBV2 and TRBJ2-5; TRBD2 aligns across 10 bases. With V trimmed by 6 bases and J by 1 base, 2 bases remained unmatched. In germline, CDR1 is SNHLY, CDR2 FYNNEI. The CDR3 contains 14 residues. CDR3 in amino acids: CASRERGGQETQYF. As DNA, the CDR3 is TGTGCCAGCAGGGAGCGGGGGGGCCAAGAGACCCAGTACTTC.

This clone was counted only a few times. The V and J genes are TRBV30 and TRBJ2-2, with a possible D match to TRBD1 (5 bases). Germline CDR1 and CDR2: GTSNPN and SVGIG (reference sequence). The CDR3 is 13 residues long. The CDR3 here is CALGAGDTGELFF. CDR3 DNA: TGTGCATTAGGGGCAGGCGACACCGGGGAGCTGTTTTTT.

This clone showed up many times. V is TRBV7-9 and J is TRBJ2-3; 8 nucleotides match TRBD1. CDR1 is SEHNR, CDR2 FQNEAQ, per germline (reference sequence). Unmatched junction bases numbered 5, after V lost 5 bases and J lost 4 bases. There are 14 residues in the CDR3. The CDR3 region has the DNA TGTGCCAGCAGCCTTGCAGGGGGCGCAGATACGCAGTATTTT. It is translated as CASSLAGGADTQYF.

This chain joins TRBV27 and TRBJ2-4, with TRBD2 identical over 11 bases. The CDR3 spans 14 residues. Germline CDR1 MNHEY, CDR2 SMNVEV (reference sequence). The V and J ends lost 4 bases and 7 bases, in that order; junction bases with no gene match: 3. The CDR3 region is CASSSRTSGNIQYF. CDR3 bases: TGTGCCAGCAGTTCGCGGACTAGCGGGAACATTCAGTACTTC.

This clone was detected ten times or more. Here the CDR3 reads CASSVSRANSPLHF. In nucleotides, the CDR3 is TGTGCCAGCAGTGTTAGTCGAGCTAATTCACCCCTCCACTTT. V and J are TRBV2 and TRBJ1-6; D is uncertain. The ends were cut back, 4 bases at V and 6 bases at J, with 10 bases in the middle. Germline assignment: CDR1 SNHLY and CDR2 FYNNEI. The CDR3 runs 14 residues.

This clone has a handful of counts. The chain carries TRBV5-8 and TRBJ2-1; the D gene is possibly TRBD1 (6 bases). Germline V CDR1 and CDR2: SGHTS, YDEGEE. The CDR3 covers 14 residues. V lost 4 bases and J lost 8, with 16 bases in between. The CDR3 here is CASSPSQGLYEQFF. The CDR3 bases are TGTGCCAGCAGCCCCTCTCAGGGGCTCTATGAGCAGTTCTTC.

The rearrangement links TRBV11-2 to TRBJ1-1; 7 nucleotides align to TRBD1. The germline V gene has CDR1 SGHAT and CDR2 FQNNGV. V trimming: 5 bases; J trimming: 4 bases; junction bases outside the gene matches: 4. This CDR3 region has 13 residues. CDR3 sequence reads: CASSTRQGTEAFF. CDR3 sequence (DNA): TGTGCCAGCAGCACCAGACAGGGCACTGAAGCTTTCTTT.

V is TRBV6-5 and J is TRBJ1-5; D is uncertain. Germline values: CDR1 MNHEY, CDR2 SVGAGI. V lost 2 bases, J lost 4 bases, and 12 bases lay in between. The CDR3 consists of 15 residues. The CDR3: CASSYRSQPNQPQHF. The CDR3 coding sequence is TGTGCCAGCAGTTACAGGAGTCAGCCTAATCAGCCCCAGCATTTT.

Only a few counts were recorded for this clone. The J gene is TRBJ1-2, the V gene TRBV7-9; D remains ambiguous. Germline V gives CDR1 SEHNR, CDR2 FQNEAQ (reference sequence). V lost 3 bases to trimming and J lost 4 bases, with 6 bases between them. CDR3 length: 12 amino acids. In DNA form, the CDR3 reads TGTGCCAGCAGCTTTCCCGGCTATGGCTACACCTTC. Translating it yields CASSFPGYGYTF.

CDR3: CASSFSQGAGGYTF. The CDR3 DNA follows: TGTGCCAGCAGCTTCTCTCAAGGGGCAGGAGGCTACACCTTC. The J gene is TRBJ1-2, the V gene TRBV9; D may be TRBD1 (5 bases). V was trimmed by 4 bases and J by 8 bases, leaving 18 bases between them. CDR1 and CDR2 (germline): SGDLS, YYNGEE. CDR3 length equals 14 residues.

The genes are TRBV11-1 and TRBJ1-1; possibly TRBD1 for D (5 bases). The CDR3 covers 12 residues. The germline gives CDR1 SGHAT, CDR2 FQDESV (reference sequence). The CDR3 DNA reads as TGTGTTTCGAAAGGGGAGGGCACTGAAGCTTTCTTT. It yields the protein CVSKGEGTEAFF.

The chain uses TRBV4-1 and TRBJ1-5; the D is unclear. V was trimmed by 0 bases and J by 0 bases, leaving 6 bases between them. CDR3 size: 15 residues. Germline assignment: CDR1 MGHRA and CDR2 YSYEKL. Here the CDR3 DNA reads TGCGCCAGCAGCCAAGACCGGTATAGCAATCAGCCCCAGCATTTT. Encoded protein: CASSQDRYSNQPQHF.

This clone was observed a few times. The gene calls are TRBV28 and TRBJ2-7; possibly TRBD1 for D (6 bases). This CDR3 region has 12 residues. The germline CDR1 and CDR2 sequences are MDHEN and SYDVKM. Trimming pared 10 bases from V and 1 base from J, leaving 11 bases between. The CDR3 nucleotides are TGTGCCATCGCAAGGGGGTCCTACGAGCAGTACTTC. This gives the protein CAIARGSYEQYF.

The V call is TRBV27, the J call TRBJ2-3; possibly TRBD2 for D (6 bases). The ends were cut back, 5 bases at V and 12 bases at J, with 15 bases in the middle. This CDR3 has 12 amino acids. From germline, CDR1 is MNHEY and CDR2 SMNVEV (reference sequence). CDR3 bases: TGTGCCAGCAGTCCCTCCGGGGGTCCCCAGTATTTT. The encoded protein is CASSPSGGPQYF.

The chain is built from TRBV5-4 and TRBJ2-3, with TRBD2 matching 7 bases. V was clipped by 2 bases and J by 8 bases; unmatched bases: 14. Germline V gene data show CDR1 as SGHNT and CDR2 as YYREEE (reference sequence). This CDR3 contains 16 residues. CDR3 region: CASSLTGTMLLGTQYF. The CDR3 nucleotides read TGTGCCAGCAGCTTAACCGGGACTATGCTTCTGGGTACGCAGTATTTT.

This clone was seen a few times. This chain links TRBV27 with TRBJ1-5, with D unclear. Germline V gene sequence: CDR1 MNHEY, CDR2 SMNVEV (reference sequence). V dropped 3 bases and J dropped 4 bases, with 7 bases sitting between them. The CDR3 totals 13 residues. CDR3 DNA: TGTGCCAGCAGTTTCGGCGGAAATCAGCCCCAGCATTTT. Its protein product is CASSFGGNQPQHF.

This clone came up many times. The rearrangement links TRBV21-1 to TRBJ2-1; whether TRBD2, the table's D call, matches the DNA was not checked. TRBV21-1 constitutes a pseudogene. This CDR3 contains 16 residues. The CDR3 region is CASSLRTSGGANEQFF. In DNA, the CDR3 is TGTGCCAGCAGCCTGAGGACTAGCGGGGGGGCCAATGAGCAGTTCTTC.